A single TCR beta chain is shown here with its context. The data derive from a study of cytomegalovirus exposure and HLA in healthy donors. Primers: 60 Vbeta forward and 13 Jbeta reverse. The table came from immunoSEQ multiplex PCR; TCRdb's copy has only in-frame clones and leaves some out. The data contain 150,000 or so clones, approximately 80% of them seen just once; the ten biggest clones take up around 2.5%. The length of the CDR3 is 14 residues. V lost 1 base and J 3 bases, leaving 8 bases between the germline ends. Germline values: CDR1 SGHDT, CDR2 YYEEEE. The sequence was obtained from a middle-aged man in good health and CMV-seronegative. Sequencing was done on a sample of PBMCs. This rearrangement joins TRBV5-6 to TRBJ2-1, with D possibly matching TRBD1 (6 bases). For the CDR3, the DNA is TGTGCCAGCAGCTTGACAGGGCGCTACAATGAGCAGTTCTTC. It translates to CASSLTGRYNEQFF. The variable domain in full, with the rest retrieved from reference TRBV5-6 and TRBJ2-1, is DAGVTQSPTHLIKTRGQQVTLRCSPKSGHDTVSWYQQALGQGPQFIFQYYEEEERQRGNFPDRFSGHQFPNYSSELNVNALLLGDSALYLCASSLTGRYNEQFFGPGTRLTVL.